This note documents a single TCR beta chain sequence. This entry comes from a study of blood T cell repertoires in COVID-19. Across the whole study: PBMCs, B-cell-depleted T cells, or T cells were the source of the cDNA or gDNA that made up the material.

All enrollees were roughly 18 to 100 years old and from fewer than 30 US areas. Researchers sorted participants into cohorts using their self-reported clinical history. This CDR3 is built from 16 residues. Germline loops: CDR1 SGHTA, CDR2 FQGTGA. The V and J ends lost 4 bases and 4 bases respectively, with 17 bases between them. The data were produced by immunoSEQ multiplex PCR, yet TCRdb's version contains in-frame clones alone and is incomplete. The table shows 270,000 or so clones, with approximately 91% occurring only once. Sequenced: PBMCs or T cells enriched from blood (not recorded which). The TCR was taken from a woman aged 40 to 49 with acute COVID-19. The chain combines TRBV7-3 with TRBJ2-1, with D perhaps matching TRBD2 (7 bases). CDR3 in DNA: TGTGCCAGCAGCTCCAGGACTAGTGGACAGTACAATGAGCAGTTCTTC. Amino acid sequence: CASSSRTSGQYNEQFF.